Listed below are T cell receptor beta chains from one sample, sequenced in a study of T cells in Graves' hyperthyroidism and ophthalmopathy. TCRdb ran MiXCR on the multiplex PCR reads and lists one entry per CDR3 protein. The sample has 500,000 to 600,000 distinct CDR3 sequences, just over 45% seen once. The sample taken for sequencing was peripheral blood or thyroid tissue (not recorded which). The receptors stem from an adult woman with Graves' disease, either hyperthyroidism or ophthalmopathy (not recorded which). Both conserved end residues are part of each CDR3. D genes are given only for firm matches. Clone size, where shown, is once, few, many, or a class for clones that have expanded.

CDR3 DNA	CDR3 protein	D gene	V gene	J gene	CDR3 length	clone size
TGCGCCAGCAGGTTACTGGGACAGCTGTCTGGGGAGCTGTTTTTT	CASRLLGQLSGELFF	TRBD1	TRBV5-1	TRBJ2-2	15	-
TGTGCCATCAGTGGGTGGACAGCCATCCACGAGCAGTACTTC	CAISGWTAIHEQYF	-	TRBV10-3	TRBJ2-7	14	-
TGCGCCAGCAGCCGAAAGACGGGTAGTGAGCAAGAGACCCAGTACTTC	CASSRKTGSEQETQYF	-	TRBV5-1	TRBJ2-5	16	few
TGCAGTGCTAGAGAGGTCAGCCTGGAGCAGTACTTC	CSAREVSLEQYF	-	TRBV20-1	TRBJ2-7	12	many
TGTGCCTGTTCCGAGGAGGGCGATGAAAAACTGTTTTTT	CACSEEGDEKLFF	-	TRBV30	TRBJ1-4	13	few
TGCAGTGCTAGAGGAGGACAGGGAGCAGGCCTCGGTGAGACCCAGTACTTC	CSARGGQGAGLGETQYF	TRBD1	TRBV20-1	TRBJ2-5	17	-
TGTGCCAGCAGTGGCTTGGACGAGACCAGCTCCTACGAGCAGTACTTC	CASSGLDETSSYEQYF	-	TRBV2	TRBJ2-7	16	-
TGTGCCAGTAGTATAGCGGCTAGCGAGATGACGAACACCGGGGAGCTGTTTTTT	CASSIAASEMTNTGELFF	-	TRBV19	TRBJ2-2	18	-
TGCGCCAGCAGCTTGGGAGCAGGGAGCTCCTACGAGCAGTACTTC	CASSLGAGSSYEQYF	-	TRBV5-1	TRBJ2-7	15	-
TGTGCCAGCAGCCCCCGGTTCACCGGGGCCGAGCAGTACTTC	CASSPRFTGAEQYF	-	TRBV14	TRBJ2-7	14	many
TGCAGTGCTAGAGATCACCGGGGGGGGGAGACCCAGTACTTC	CSARDHRGGETQYF	TRBD2	TRBV20-1	TRBJ2-5	14	-
TGTGCCAGCAGTTTAGAGTATAGAGATGGCTACACCTTC	CASSLEYRDGYTF	-	TRBV6-5	TRBJ1-2	13	many
TGTGCCATCGGGACTAGCGGGACGGGGACCCAGTACTTC	CAIGTSGTGTQYF	TRBD2	TRBV10-3	TRBJ2-5	13	few
TGCAGTGCTAGATGGGGCCACAATCAGCCCCAGCATTTT	CSARWGHNQPQHF	-	TRBV20-1	TRBJ1-5	13	many
TGCGCCAGCAGCCCCGGACAGGGGGCAGAAGGCTACACCTTC	CASSPGQGAEGYTF	TRBD1	TRBV10-2	TRBJ1-2	14	many
TGTGCCAGCAGTGGACAGGGGGCGGCTGAAGCTTTCTTT	CASSGQGAAEAFF	TRBD1	TRBV6-1	TRBJ1-1	13	many
TGTGCCAGTAGTCGGACAGTAACCTCGGGGGCCAACGTCCTGACTTTC	CASSRTVTSGANVLTF	-	TRBV19	TRBJ2-6	16	-
TGTGCCACCAGTGATTCCGATGGGAAGAACACTGAAGCTTTCTTT	CATSDSDGKNTEAFF	-	TRBV24-1	TRBJ1-1	15	many
TGTGCCATCTGCGGCGAGCGCAATCAGCCCCAGCATTTT	CAICGERNQPQHF	-	TRBV10-3	TRBJ1-5	13	few